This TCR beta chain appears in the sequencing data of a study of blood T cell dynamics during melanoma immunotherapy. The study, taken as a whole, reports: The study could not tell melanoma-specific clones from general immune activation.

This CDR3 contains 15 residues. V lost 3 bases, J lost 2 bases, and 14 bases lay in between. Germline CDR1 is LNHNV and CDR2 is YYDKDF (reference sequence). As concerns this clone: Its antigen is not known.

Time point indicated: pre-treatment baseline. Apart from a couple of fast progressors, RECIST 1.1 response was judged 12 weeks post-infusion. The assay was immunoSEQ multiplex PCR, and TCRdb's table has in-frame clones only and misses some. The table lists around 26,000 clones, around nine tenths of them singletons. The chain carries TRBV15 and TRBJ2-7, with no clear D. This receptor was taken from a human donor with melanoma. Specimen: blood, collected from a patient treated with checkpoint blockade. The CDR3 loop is CATSRPSLNPYEQYF. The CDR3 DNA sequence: TGTGCCACCAGCAGGCCGTCCTTAAACCCCTACGAGCAGTACTTC.